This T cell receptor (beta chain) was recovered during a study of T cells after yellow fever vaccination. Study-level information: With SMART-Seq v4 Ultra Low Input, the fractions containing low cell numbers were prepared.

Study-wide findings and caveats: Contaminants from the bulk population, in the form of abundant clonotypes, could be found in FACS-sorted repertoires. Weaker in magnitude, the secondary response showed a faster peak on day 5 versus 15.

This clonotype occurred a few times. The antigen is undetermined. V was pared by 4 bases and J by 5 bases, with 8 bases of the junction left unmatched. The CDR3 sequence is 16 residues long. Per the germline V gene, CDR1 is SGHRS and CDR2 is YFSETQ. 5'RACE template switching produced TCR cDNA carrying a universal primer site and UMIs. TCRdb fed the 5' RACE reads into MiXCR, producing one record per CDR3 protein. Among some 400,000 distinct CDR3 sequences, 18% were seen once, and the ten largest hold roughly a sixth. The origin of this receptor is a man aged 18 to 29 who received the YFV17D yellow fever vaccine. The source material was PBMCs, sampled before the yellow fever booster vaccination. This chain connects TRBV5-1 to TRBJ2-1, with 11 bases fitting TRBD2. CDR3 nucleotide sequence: TGCGCCAGCAGCCCCACCGGGACTAGCGGTCACAATGAGCAGTTCTTC. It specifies CASSPTGTSGHNEQFF.